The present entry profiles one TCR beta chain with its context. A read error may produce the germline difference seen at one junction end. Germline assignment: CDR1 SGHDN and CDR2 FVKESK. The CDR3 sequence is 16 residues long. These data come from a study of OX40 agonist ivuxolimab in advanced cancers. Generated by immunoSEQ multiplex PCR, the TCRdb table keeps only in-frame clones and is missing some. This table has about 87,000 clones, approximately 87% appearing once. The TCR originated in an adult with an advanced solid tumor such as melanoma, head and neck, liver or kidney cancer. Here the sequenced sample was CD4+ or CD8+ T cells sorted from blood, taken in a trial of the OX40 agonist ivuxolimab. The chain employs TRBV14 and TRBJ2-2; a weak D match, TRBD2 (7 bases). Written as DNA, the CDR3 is TGTGCCCGCAGCCACGGAGGGGGGGTCGTCACCGGGGAGCTGTTTTTT. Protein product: CARSHGGGVVTGELFF.